The T cell receptor (beta chain) under discussion was sequenced for a study of sequential checkpoint blockade in melanoma. About the research overall: Arm A got nivolumab then ipilimumab; arm B the reverse, 1:1. Both treatment sequences were followed by maintenance nivolumab.

Treatment meaning: randomized to nivolumab then ipilimumab (arm A) or the reverse (arm B). None of the patients previously received DNA-damaging chemotherapy. PBMC sorting kept live CD3+CD8+ cells without CD19 or CD56. TCRdb keeps only in-frame clones here, not all; method: immunoSEQ multiplex PCR. The sample shows roughly 17,000 clones, about two thirds of them seen only once. Trimming at V came to 6 bases and at J to 5 bases, leaving 9 bases not matched to a gene. The CDR3 loop spans 16 amino acids. CDR1 is MRHNA and CDR2 is SNTAGT in the germline V gene. V is TRBV6-4 and J is TRBJ1-5; 11 bases fit TRBD1. This clonotype was sampled from a human donor with melanoma. The source was CD8+ T cells sorted from blood (inferred from file names), collected from a patient given nivolumab and ipilimumab in sequence. The DNA of the CDR3 is TGTGCCAGCAGGACTCCGGGACAGGGGGAGGATCAGCCCCAGCATTTT. Translating gives CASRTPGQGEDQPQHF.